A selection of T cell receptor beta chains follows, all from one sample in a study of CD8 T cells in Susac syndrome. TCRdb called the immunoSEQ multiplex PCR reads again in MiXCR, with one record for every CDR3 protein. The sample lists 330,000 or so distinct CDR3 sequences; roughly 85% were seen once. Sequenced material: CD8+ T cells from PBMCs. The receptor set was obtained from a human donor with multiple sclerosis. Both conserved end residues are part of each CDR3. A D gene is named only where the DNA matches it firmly. Rows may omit the clone size; those that give it use once, few, many or a size class.

>TRBV7-9|TRBJ2-1|NA|NA
CASSLASLNEQFF
TGTGCCAGCAGCTTAGCGTCGTTAAATGAGCAGTTCTTC
>TRBV29-1|TRBJ1-2|NA|NA
CSVRTAEDYGYTF
TGCAGCGTTCGGACGGCAGAGGACTATGGCTACACCTTC
>TRBV10-3|TRBJ2-1|NA|TRBD2
CAISDLAGEYYNEQFF
TGTGCCATCAGTGATCTAGCGGGGGAGTACTACAATGAGCAGTTCTTC
>TRBV11-2|TRBJ2-1|NA|NA
CASSLQGRYNEQFF
TGTGCCAGCAGCTTACAGGGCCGATACAATGAGCAGTTCTTC
>TRBV4-3|TRBJ2-1|NA|NA
CASSQDPADSYNEQFF
TGCGCCAGCAGCCAAGATCCAGCGGACTCCTACAATGAGCAGTTCTTC
>TRBV28|TRBJ2-6|few|NA
CASSSLSGANVLTF
TGTGCCAGCAGTTCCCTCTCTGGGGCCAACGTCCTGACTTTC
>TRBV27|TRBJ2-1|NA|NA
CASSFQGGYNEQFF
TGTGCCAGCAGTTTTCAGGGGGGCTACAATGAGCAGTTCTTC
>TRBV7-2|TRBJ2-1|few|NA
CASSHGYNEQFF
TGTGCCAGCAGTCACGGCTACAATGAGCAGTTCTTC
>TRBV28|TRBJ1-1|NA|NA
CASSFEEGQVNTEAFF
TGTGCCAGCAGTTTCGAGGAGGGGCAGGTGAACACTGAAGCTTTCTTT
>TRBV11-2|TRBJ2-1|NA|NA
CASSLPRGLVYEQFF
TGTGCCAGCAGCCTCCCTCGAGGACTGGTCTATGAGCAGTTCTTC
>TRBV12-3/TRBV12-4|TRBJ1-5|NA|NA
CASSVRDDSNQPQHF
TGTGCCAGCAGCGTCCGGGACGATAGCAATCAGCCCCAGCATTTT
>TRBV11-3|TRBJ2-5|NA|NA
CASSRPGTGETQYF
TGTGCCAGCAGCCGGCCGGGTACGGGGGAGACCCAGTACTTC
>TRBV7-6|TRBJ2-1|NA|TRBD2
CASSLEAAGAAYNEQFF
TGTGCCAGCAGCTTAGAGGCGGCGGGAGCAGCTTACAATGAGCAGTTCTTC
>TRBV28|TRBJ2-7|NA|NA
CASSTYEQYF
TGTGCCAGTAGTACCTACGAGCAGTACTTC
>TRBV7-2|TRBJ2-5|NA|NA
CASTPRLANPQETQYF
TGTGCCAGCACCCCTAGATTAGCGAACCCCCAAGAGACCCAGTACTTC
>TRBV3-1|TRBJ2-1|NA|NA
CASSQEVPSDNEQFF
TGTGCCAGCAGCCAAGAGGTGCCCAGCGACAATGAGCAGTTCTTC
>TRBV6-1|TRBJ1-3|NA|TRBD1
CASSSPTGGSGNTIYF
TGTGCCAGCAGTAGCCCGACAGGGGGTTCTGGAAACACCATATATTTT
>TRBV9|TRBJ2-5|once|TRBD2
CASSVGASLPTSGETQYF
TGTGCCAGCAGCGTTGGGGCCAGTCTGCCAACTAGCGGGGAGACCCAGTACTTC
>TRBV6-2/TRBV6-3|TRBJ1-1|NA|NA
CASSEWGLGTEAFF
TGTGCCAGCAGTGAGTGGGGATTGGGCACTGAAGCTTTCTTT
>TRBV10-3|TRBJ2-7|once|TRBD1
CAIEGAGEQYF
TGTGCCATCGAGGGGGCTGGGGAGCAGTACTTC
>TRBV20-1|TRBJ2-7|NA|NA
CSARDRDLAYEQYF
TGCAGTGCTAGAGATAGAGACTTAGCCTACGAGCAGTACTTC
>TRBV15|TRBJ1-5|NA|NA
CATSRDMDSVGKPQHF
TGTGCCACCAGCAGAGATATGGACAGCGTAGGGAAACCCCAGCATTTT
>TRBV21-1|TRBJ1-1|NA|NA
CASSEQGANTEAFF
TGTGCCAGCAGCGAGCAGGGGGCGAATACTGAAGCTTTCTTT
>TRBV4-3|TRBJ2-7|once|TRBD2
CASSQDTAGEPPYEQYF
TGCGCCAGCAGCCAAGATACGGCGGGAGAGCCCCCCTACGAGCAGTACTTC
>TRBV27|TRBJ2-2|NA|NA
CASSLNGGGAPGELFF
TGTGCCAGCAGTTTAAACGGTGGGGGGGCACCCGGGGAGCTGTTTTTT
>TRBV28|TRBJ2-1|NA|NA
CASSPGLLYNEQFF
TGTGCCAGCAGCCCGGGACTGCTGTACAATGAGCAGTTCTTC
>TRBV19|TRBJ2-1|NA|TRBD2
CASSINREGRYAEQFF
TGTGCCAGTAGTATAAATCGGGAGGGCCGTTATGCTGAGCAGTTCTTC
>TRBV24-1|TRBJ2-1|NA|TRBD1
CATSDLGAGTGGLNEQFF
TGTGCCACCAGTGATTTGGGGGCCGGGACAGGGGGCTTGAATGAGCAGTTCTTC
>TRBV27|TRBJ2-6|NA|NA
CASSLFVPGANVLTF
TGTGCCAGCAGTTTATTTGTCCCAGGGGCCAACGTCCTGACTTTC
>TRBV7-3|TRBJ2-3|NA|TRBD2
CASSWGLAGNTDTQYF
TGTGCCAGCAGCTGGGGACTAGCGGGAAACACAGATACGCAGTATTTT
>TRBV19|TRBJ1-1|NA|NA
CASTNQGTEAFF
TGTGCCAGTACCAACCAGGGGACTGAAGCTTTCTTT